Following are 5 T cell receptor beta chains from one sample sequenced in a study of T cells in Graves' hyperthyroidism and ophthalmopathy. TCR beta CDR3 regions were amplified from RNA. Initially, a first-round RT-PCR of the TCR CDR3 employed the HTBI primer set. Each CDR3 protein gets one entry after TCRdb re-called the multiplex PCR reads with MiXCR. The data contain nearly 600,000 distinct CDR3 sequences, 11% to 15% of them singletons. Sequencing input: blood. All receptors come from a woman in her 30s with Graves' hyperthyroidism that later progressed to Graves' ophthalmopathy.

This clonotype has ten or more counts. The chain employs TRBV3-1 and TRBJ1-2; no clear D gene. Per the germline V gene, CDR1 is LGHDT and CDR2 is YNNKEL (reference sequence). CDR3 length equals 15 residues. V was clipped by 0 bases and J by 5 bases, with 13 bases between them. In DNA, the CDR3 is TGTGCCAGCAGCCAAGAAGTTGAATTTCAGTATGGCTACACCTTC. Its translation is CASSQEVEFQYGYTF.

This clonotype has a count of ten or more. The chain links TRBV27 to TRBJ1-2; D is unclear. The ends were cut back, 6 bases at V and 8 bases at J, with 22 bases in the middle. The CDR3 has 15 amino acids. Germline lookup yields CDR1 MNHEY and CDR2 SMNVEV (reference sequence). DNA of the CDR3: TGTGCCAGCAGCTGGCTGAATACCTGGCCGGCGGGCTACACCTTC. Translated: CASSWLNTWPAGYTF.

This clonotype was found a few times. The CDR3: CASGPGQGAEQYF. The DNA of the CDR3 is TGCGCCAGCGGCCCGGGACAGGGGGCCGAGCAGTACTTC. The rearrangement links TRBV5-1 to TRBJ2-7, with 12 bases matching TRBD1. Germline V gene lookup returns CDR1 SGHRS and CDR2 YFSETQ. The CDR3 covers 13 residues. The junction had 5 bases not matched to a gene; V was cut back by 7 bases and J by 6 bases.

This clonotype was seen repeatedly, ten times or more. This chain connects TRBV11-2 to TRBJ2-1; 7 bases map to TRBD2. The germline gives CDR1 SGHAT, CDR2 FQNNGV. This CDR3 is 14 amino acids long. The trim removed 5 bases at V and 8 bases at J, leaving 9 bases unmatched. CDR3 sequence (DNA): TGTGCCAGCAGCCTTGGGACTATCTCCCATGAGCAGTTCTTC. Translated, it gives CASSLGTISHEQFF.

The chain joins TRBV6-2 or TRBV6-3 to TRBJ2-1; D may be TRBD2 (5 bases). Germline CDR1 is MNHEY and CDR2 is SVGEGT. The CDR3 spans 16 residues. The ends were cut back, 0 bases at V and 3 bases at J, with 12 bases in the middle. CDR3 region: CASSYSPAARYNEQFF. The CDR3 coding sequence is TGTGCCAGCAGTTACTCCCCAGCGGCCCGCTACAATGAGCAGTTCTTC.